This is a list of T cell receptor beta chains from one sample in a study of identical twins. TCRdb used MiXCR to reprocess the 5' RACE reads, holding one entry per CDR3 protein. The sample consists of roughly 690,000 distinct CDR3 sequences, around 6% of them appearing once. Material for sequencing was naive T cells sorted from blood. The source is a man in his late teens or twenties in good health. Both conserved end residues are part of each CDR3. A D gene is named only where the DNA matches it firmly. Some rows mark clone size as missing; the rest say once, few, many or name a class of expanded clone.

cdr3_nt cdr3_aa v_call d_call j_call clone_size
TGCAGCGCCCGACTAGCGGGTACGGAGACCCAGTACTTC CSARLAGTETQYF TRBV20-1 TRBD2 TRBJ2-5 NA
TGCGCCAGCAGCCAAGATCTGGACGATGAGCAGTTCTTC CASSQDLDDEQFF TRBV4-3 NA TRBJ2-1 NA
TGTGCCAGCAGCCCTCCGGACAGGGGGCGATACAATGAGCAGTTCTTC CASSPPDRGRYNEQFF TRBV12-3/TRBV12-4 TRBD1 TRBJ2-1 few
TGTGCCAGCAGCCAGTTGGGACAGGCGCACCAAGAGACCCAGTACTTC CASSQLGQAHQETQYF TRBV3-1 TRBD1 TRBJ2-5 few
TGTGCCAGCAGCCCAAACCCCCGGGACCCTTATTGGAATGAGCAGTTCTTC CASSPNPRDPYWNEQFF TRBV7-9 NA TRBJ2-1 many
TGCAGCGTTGAACCGAATAGACAGGGAGAAGAAATGGAGTATTTT CSVEPNRQGEEMEYF TRBV29-1 TRBD1 TRBJ2-3 many
TGTGCCAGCAGTTTAGCCCTCGGGAGCACCGGGGAGCTGTTTTTT CASSLALGSTGELFF TRBV12-3/TRBV12-4 NA TRBJ2-2 many
TGTGCCAGCATAACACCGGGACTAGCGGTCCCCACCTACAATGAGCAGTTCTTC CASITPGLAVPTYNEQFF TRBV12-3/TRBV12-4 TRBD2 TRBJ2-1 many
TGTGCCAGCAGCTTACAAATGGGGCTAGCGGGAGGAAGTGAGCAGTTCTTC CASSLQMGLAGGSEQFF TRBV11-2 TRBD2 TRBJ2-1 many
TGTGCCAGCAGCTTACGGGTCTCTAGCACAGATACGCAGTATTTT CASSLRVSSTDTQYF TRBV11-2 NA TRBJ2-3 NA
TGTGCCAGCAGTATAGACAGGGGTAACGGGGAGCTGTTTTTT CASSIDRGNGELFF TRBV12-3/TRBV12-4 TRBD1 TRBJ2-2 many
TGTGCCAGCAGTTTAGACGGTCGACGCTACACCTTC CASSLDGRRYTF TRBV12-3/TRBV12-4 NA TRBJ1-2 many
TGTGCCAGCAGCCACCCCGCGAGCTCCTACAATGAGCAGTTCTTC CASSHPASSYNEQFF TRBV14 NA TRBJ2-1 NA
TGTGCCAGCAGCCCCGGGGGATTGCGGGAGCTAGCCAAAAACATTCAGTACTTC CASSPGGLRELAKNIQYF TRBV11-1 TRBD2 TRBJ2-4 many
TGTGCCAGTAGTATAGAGACTAGCGGGGCTCTCACAGATACGCAGTATTTT CASSIETSGALTDTQYF TRBV19 TRBD2 TRBJ2-3 few
TGCAGCGTTGAGGGGGGCAGGGTCAATGAGCAGTTCTTC CSVEGGRVNEQFF TRBV29-1 NA TRBJ2-1 many
TGCGCCAGCAGCTTGGCCGAGGACAGGGGGCCCGGGGAGCTGTTTTTT CASSLAEDRGPGELFF TRBV5-1 TRBD1 TRBJ2-2 NA
TGTGCCAGCAGCAATCCGGGACAGGGCGGGTACGAGCAGTACTTC CASSNPGQGGYEQYF TRBV12-3/TRBV12-4 TRBD1 TRBJ2-7 NA
TGTGCCAGCAGCCACGTCGGACCGCAGTATTTT CASSHVGPQYF TRBV14 NA TRBJ2-3 NA
TGTGCCAGCAGTCCTGACACGCTCTACAATGAGCAGTTCTTC CASSPDTLYNEQFF TRBV12-3/TRBV12-4 NA TRBJ2-1 many
TGCGCCAGCGGTGCGACAGGGGGCGAAGAGACCCAGTACTTC CASGATGGEETQYF TRBV5-1 TRBD1 TRBJ2-5 many
TGTGCCAGCAGTCCTCGACAGGGGGGGTGGGAGACCCAGTACTTC CASSPRQGGWETQYF TRBV12-3/TRBV12-4 TRBD1 TRBJ2-5 NA